This T cell receptor beta chain appears in the sequencing data of a study of cytomegalovirus exposure and HLA in healthy donors. Use of 60 Vbeta and 13 Jbeta primers characterized the PCR. Using immunoSEQ multiplex PCR, the repertoire was profiled, and TCRdb retains in-frame clones only, with some absent. The data show approximately 110,000 clones, 79% seen once. This clone was counted only a few times. This CDR3 comprises 14 residues. The germline V gene encodes CDR1 MDHEN and CDR2 SYDVKM. Unmatched junction bases numbered 11, after V lost 6 bases and J lost 6 bases. The TCR comes from a woman aged 40 to 49 in good health and CMV-seronegative. V and J are TRBV28 and TRBJ2-7, with 7 bases matching TRBD2. The sample comprised PBMCs. As DNA, the CDR3 is TGTGCCAGCAGCCCGGGGGGACGGGGGTTCGAGCAGTACTTC. Amino acid sequence: CASSPGGRGFEQYF.